This TCR beta chain was recorded in a study of blood T cells in healthy people across ages. Overall study: Through template switching, about one barcoded beta molecule was captured per two T cells, as measured in model experiments.

This clonotype occurred a few times. Its antigen is not known. Alongside a J-beta primer mix, a sample-barcoded 5' primer served in a second PCR lasting about 7 to 12 cycles. TCRdb re-analysed the 5' RACE reads in MiXCR, keeping a single row per CDR3 protein. This sample has over 1,500,000 distinct CDR3 sequences; 49% occur once, and the top ten carry less than 2.5%. CDR3 length equals 15 residues. Germline V gives CDR1 SGHAT, CDR2 FQNNGV. General study findings and limits: It was the long-lived donors that had more naive CD4+ cells and higher diversity than aged donors.

V and J are TRBV11-2 and TRBJ2-5; D perhaps matches TRBD1 (7 bases). The end of the DNA is better explained by TRBJ2-7, so the J call may be wrong. Material for sequencing was blood. The TCR was taken from a woman aged 40-49 years in good health. In DNA, the CDR3 is TGTGCCAGCACCCCAGGGGGGTACAGGCGAGGCGAGCAGTACTTC. The encoded protein is CASTPGGYRRGEQYF.